The next 10 T cell receptor beta chains were all read from a single sample in a study of follicular helper T cells after annual influenza vaccination. The table came from immunoSEQ multiplex PCR; TCRdb's copy has only in-frame clones and leaves some out. The data contain roughly 6,100 clones, 75% to 90% of them singletons. Time point meaning: 2015-2016 season, pre-vaccination. This specimen consisted of CXCR5- memory CD4+ T cells sorted from blood, obtained on the day of influenza vaccination. The source is an adult who received the influenza vaccine.

This chain joins TRBV7-2 and TRBJ2-1; the D is unclear. Germline loops: CDR1 SGHTA, CDR2 FQGNSA. V was clipped by 5 bases and J by 8 bases, with 13 bases between them. There are 13 residues in the CDR3. CDR3 DNA sequence: TGTGCCAGCAGCCCCCGGCGAGTGTATGAGCAGTTCTTC. As protein: CASSPRRVYEQFF.

The DNA of the CDR3 is TGTGCCAGCAGCGTCTCGACAGGGTTGGGTCAGCCCCAGCATTTT. Translated, it gives CASSVSTGLGQPQHF. This chain connects TRBV9 to TRBJ1-5; TRBD1 agrees at 7 bases. Germline V gene data show CDR1 as SGDLS and CDR2 as YYNGEE. The CDR3 runs to 15 residues. V dropped 2 bases and J dropped 6; count of bases not matched to a gene: 8.

This clone was recorded a few times. The genes are TRBV11-3 and TRBJ2-7; a possible D gene is TRBD2 (6 bases). The CDR3 has 14 amino acids. Between the trimmed V and J ends, which lost 3 bases and 6 bases, there was a span of 15 bases. Germline-derived CDR1 and CDR2 are SGHNT and YENEEA. CDR3 nucleotide sequence: TGTGCCAGCAGCTTTAGCGGCCTAGTCTCCGAGCAGTACTTC. Translating it yields CASSFSGLVSEQYF.

This rearrangement joins TRBV2 to TRBJ2-7; 9 bases agree with TRBD2. The CDR3 totals 14 residues. V shed 6 bases and J 5 bases; nucleotides not matched to a gene: 8. Germline values: CDR1 SNHLY, CDR2 FYNNEI. CDR3 in DNA: TGTGCCAGCAGAACCGGGACTAGCAGGAACGAGCAGTACTTC. Residues: CASRTGTSRNEQYF.

A few counts support this clone. V and J are TRBV2 and TRBJ1-1; no clear D gene. V was shortened by 5 bases and J by 0 bases, with 4 bases between the two germline ends. From germline, CDR1 is SNHLY and CDR2 FYNNEI. The CDR3 totals 12 residues. Here the CDR3 DNA reads TGTGCCAGCAGTCCGATGAACACTGAAGCTTTCTTT. Translation gives CASSPMNTEAFF.

The chain employs TRBV27 and TRBJ1-4; the match to TRBD1 covers 7 bases. Germline assignment: CDR1 MNHEY and CDR2 SMNVEV (reference sequence). V lost 5 bases, J lost 7 bases, and 7 bases stayed unmatched. The CDR3 runs to 14 residues. The CDR3 spells CASSRRQGGEKLFF. CDR3 bases: TGTGCCAGCAGTCGACGACAGGGAGGTGAAAAACTGTTTTTT. The full variable domain, its missing parts supplied by reference TRBV27 and TRBJ1-4, is EAQVTQNPRYLITVTGKKLTVTCSQNMNHEYMSWYRQDPGLGLRQIYYSMNVEVTDKGDVPEGYKVSRKEKRNFPLILESPSPNQTSLYFCASSRRQGGEKLFFGSGTQLSVL.

This chain joins TRBV7-2 and TRBJ2-7; TRBD1 matches at 9 bases. Trimming cost V 5 bases and J 3 bases; bases outside gene matches: 11. Germline CDR1 is SGHTA and CDR2 is FQGNSA. This CDR3 has 16 amino acids. CDR3 sequence (DNA): TGTGCCAGCAGCCCCCCCCCTGGACAGGGGTTCTACGAGCAGTACTTC. Residues: CASSPPPGQGFYEQYF.

The rearrangement uses TRBV2 and TRBJ2-3, with D perhaps given as TRBD1 or TRBD2 (5 bases each). The germline V and J ends were trimmed by 6 bases and 10 bases, with 11 bases remaining between them. The V gene's germline CDR1 is SNHLY and CDR2 FYNNEI. The CDR3 consists of 11 residues. The CDR3 coding sequence is TGTGCCAGCAGGAGAGAGGGGCCGCAGTATTTT. Translated: CASRREGPQYF. Based on the CDR3 plus reference TRBV2 and TRBJ2-3, the full variable domain is EPEVTQTPSHQVTQMGQEVILRCVPISNHLYFYWYRQILGQKVEFLVSFYNNEISEKSEIFDDQFSVERPDGSNFTLKIRSTKLEDSAMYFCASRREGPQYFGPGTRLTVL.

The rearrangement joins TRBV7-9 to TRBJ2-7; 15 nucleotides align to TRBD2. This CDR3 has 16 residues. Germline CDR1 is SEHNR and CDR2 is FQNEAQ (reference sequence). J lost 2 bases, V lost 5 bases, and 4 bases had no gene match. Here the CDR3 reads CASSPGLAGGTYEQYF. For the CDR3, the DNA is TGTGCCAGCAGCCCCGGACTAGCGGGGGGGACCTACGAGCAGTACTTC.

The V call is TRBV7-9, the J call TRBJ1-3, with D uncertain. The CDR3 loop spans 17 amino acids. The V gene lost 3 bases and the J gene lost 3 bases, with 18 bases spanning the gap. Germline V gene data show CDR1 as SEHNR and CDR2 as FQNEAQ (reference sequence). CDR3 DNA: TGTGCCAGCAGCTTTGTCTTACAAGGTGTGGGTGGAAACACCATATATTTT. Encoded protein: CASSFVLQGVGGNTIYF.